These 26 T cell receptor beta chains came from one sample sequenced in a study of blood T cells in healthy people across ages. A second PCR of 7 to 11 cycles used a sample-barcoded 5' primer and a J-beta primer mix. A single record per CDR3 protein comes from TCRdb applying MiXCR to the 5' RACE reads. The table lists approximately 800,000 distinct CDR3 sequences, 55% to 70% of them singletons. The sequencing input was blood. These receptors originate from a man aged 25-40 years in good health.

This clonotype was observed a few times. This rearrangement joins TRBV4-2 to TRBJ2-1, with 7 bases lining up with TRBD2. Germline CDR1 is LGHNA and CDR2 is YNFKEQ. This CDR3 is 14 amino acids long. Losses at the gene ends were 4 bases for V and 5 bases for J; bases not matched to a gene: 5. CDR3 in amino acids: CASSPVAGNNEQFF. In nucleotides, the CDR3 is TGTGCCAGCAGCCCGGTAGCGGGCAACAATGAGCAGTTCTTC.

J is TRBJ1-6 and V is TRBV6-1; no clear D gene. The CDR3 consists of 13 residues. Looked up from germline, CDR1 is MNHNS and CDR2 is SASEGT. V lost 0 bases to trimming and J lost 9 bases, with 6 bases between them. CDR3 DNA: TGTGCCAGCAGTGAAGCGCGGGGTTCACCCCTCCACTTT. Translation gives CASSEARGSPLHF.

The V gene is TRBV7-2, the J gene TRBJ1-5; the match to TRBD1 covers 8 bases. The CDR3 has 17 residues. V was clipped by 2 bases and J by 5 bases; unmatched bases: 11. The germline CDR1 and CDR2 sequences are SGHTA and FQGNSA. The CDR3 sequence is CASSLMGGGQGDQPQHF. CDR3 sequence (DNA): TGTGCCAGCAGCTTAATGGGAGGCGGACAGGGCGATCAGCCCCAGCATTTT.

The rearrangement joins TRBV6-5 to TRBJ2-7; a possible D gene is TRBD1 (6 bases). Germline CDR1 is MNHEY and CDR2 is SVGAGI. The CDR3 has 15 amino acids. V was shortened by 4 bases and J by 0 bases, with 13 bases between the two germline ends. CDR3 in amino acids: CASSSRPTGSYEQYF. The DNA for the CDR3 is TGTGCCAGCAGTTCTCGCCCGACAGGCTCCTACGAGCAGTACTTC.

The V gene is TRBV3-1, the J gene TRBJ2-1, with unresolved D. The CDR3 loop spans 14 amino acids. The germline V gene has CDR1 LGHDT and CDR2 YNNKEL (reference sequence). The V gene lost 1 base and the J gene lost 9 bases, with 13 bases spanning the gap. The CDR3 DNA reads as TGTGCCAGCAGCCAAGCCCGCTCGTCGGGTGAGCAGTTCTTC. Amino acids: CASSQARSSGEQFF.

This clonotype occurred a few times. The chain carries TRBV28 and TRBJ2-3; D uncertain. This CDR3 contains 13 residues. Trimming shortened V by 5 bases and J by 2 bases, and 8 bases separated the two germline ends. The germline CDR1 and CDR2 sequences are MDHEN and SYDVKM. CDR3 sequence reads: CASSVTATDTQYF. The CDR3 bases are TGTGCCAGCAGTGTAACGGCCACAGATACGCAGTATTTT.

The gene calls are TRBV30 and TRBJ1-1, with a possible D match to TRBD1 (6 bases). V lost 0 bases and J lost 4, with 9 bases in between. Germline V gene sequence: CDR1 GTSNPN, CDR2 SVGIG (reference sequence). The CDR3 consists of 13 residues. CDR3 DNA sequence: TGTGCCTGGAGTGTAGGGGGTCGCACTGAAGCTTTCTTT. Protein product: CAWSVGGRTEAFF. Looking up the rest from reference TRBV30 and TRBJ1-1 gives the full variable domain: SQTIHQWPATLVQPVGSPLSLECTVEGTSNPNLYWYRQAAGRGLQLLFYSVGIGQISSEVPQNLSASRPQDRQFILSSKKLLLSDSGFYLCAWSVGGRTEAFFGQGTRLTVV.

CDR3 region: CSALKGQLTYEQYF. The CDR3 DNA reads as TGCAGTGCCTTAAAGGGACAGCTTACCTACGAGCAGTACTTC. The chain is built from TRBV20-1 and TRBJ2-7, with TRBD1 matching 7 bases. Germline CDR1 and CDR2: DFQATT and SNEGSKA (reference sequence). V lost 6 bases and J lost 2; bases outside the gene matches: 10. The CDR3 has 14 residues.

This chain connects TRBV7-2 to TRBJ2-3, with 8 positions matching TRBD1. The V gene end was trimmed by 3 bases and the J gene end by 5 bases; junction bases not matched to a gene: 4. The CDR3 extends over 14 amino acids. Germline CDR1 SGHTA, CDR2 FQGNSA. The CDR3 DNA reads as TGTGCCAGCAGCTTCAGACAGGGGTTAGATACGCAGTATTTT. Its protein product is CASSFRQGLDTQYF.

The chain joins TRBV4-3 to TRBJ2-1; 9 bases match TRBD2. CDR3 length: 17 amino acids. Germline lookup yields CDR1 LGHNA and CDR2 YSLEER. The V segment lost 0 bases and the J segment 2 bases; nucleotides outside the gene matches: 5. DNA of the CDR3: TGCGCCAGCAGCCAAGAACGAGGCGGGGGGGCCTACAATGAGCAGTTCTTC. It specifies CASSQERGGGAYNEQFF.

The gene calls are TRBV6-5 and TRBJ2-5; 7 positions match TRBD2. The length of the CDR3 is 18 residues. Germline loops: CDR1 MNHEY, CDR2 SVGAGI. V shed 4 bases, J shed 5 bases, and the junction held 19 bases outside the gene matches. For the CDR3, the DNA is TGTGCCAGCAGTTCGGACTTTGGGGGGGAGGAGGTTCGGGAGACCCAGTACTTC. Protein sequence: CASSSDFGGEEVRETQYF.

CDR3 sequence reads: CASSQGGPGNTEAFF. The CDR3 DNA follows: TGTGCCAGCAGCCAAGGAGGGCCAGGGAACACTGAAGCTTTCTTT. This chain uses TRBV4-2 with TRBJ1-1; D is uncertain. Trimming cost V 1 base and J 1 base, with 10 bases left between them. CDR3 length equals 15 residues. In germline, CDR1 is LGHNA, CDR2 YNFKEQ.

The chain combines TRBV6-5 with TRBJ1-1, with D possibly matching TRBD1 (6 bases). With 8 bases removed from V and 9 bases from J, the gap between germline ends came to 16 bases. Germline CDR1 reads MNHEY; CDR2 reads SVGAGI. This CDR3 region has 12 residues. The CDR3 DNA sequence: TGTGCCAGCCGTCAGGGGACTACGAAAGCTTTCTTT. Protein: CASRQGTTKAFF.

This clonotype was observed once. The genes are TRBV7-2 and TRBJ2-3; 10 bases match TRBD2. The ends lost 8 bases at V and 7 bases at J; junction bases unmatched: 15. The CDR3 is 16 amino acids. CDR1 SGHTA and CDR2 FQGNSA come from the germline V gene. CDR3 nucleotide sequence: TGTGCCAGCGGGCAGAGTACTAGCGGGGTTCCCAATACGCAGTATTTT. Translating it yields CASGQSTSGVPNTQYF.

The chain carries TRBV12-3 or TRBV12-4 and TRBJ1-1; 9 nucleotides agree with TRBD1. Trimming took 3 bases from V and 4 from J; bases not matched to a gene: 6. This CDR3 is built from 15 residues. The CDR3 loop reads CASSFPDRGTTEAFF. Here the CDR3 DNA reads TGTGCCAGCAGTTTCCCCGACAGGGGGACCACTGAAGCTTTCTTT.

The gene calls are TRBV6-5 and TRBJ1-2; maybe TRBD1 (5 bases). Between the trimmed V and J ends, which lost 0 bases and 4 bases, there was a span of 15 bases. Germline V gene lookup returns CDR1 MNHEY and CDR2 SVGAGI. There are 16 residues in the CDR3. DNA of the CDR3: TGTGCCAGCAGTTACTCGATTCCTCAGGGATCCTATGGCTACACCTTC. This sequence encodes CASSYSIPQGSYGYTF.

The CDR3 bases are TGCAGTGCTAGCAGGACGGGAACCTACGAGCAGTACTTC. Its translation is CSASRTGTYEQYF. The chain couples TRBV20-1 to TRBJ2-7; weak D call: TRBD2 (5 bases). Trimming took off 3 bases at V and 2 bases at J, with 11 bases between the two ends. CDR1 and CDR2 (germline): DFQATT, SNEGSKA (reference sequence). The CDR3 extends over 13 amino acids.

This rearrangement joins TRBV12-3 or TRBV12-4 to TRBJ2-1; weak D call: TRBD2 (5 bases). The CDR3 has 12 residues. With 4 bases removed from V and 6 bases from J, the gap between germline ends came to 7 bases. CDR3 in DNA: TGTGCCAGCAGTTGGACTCTCAATGAGCAGTTCTTC. It yields the protein CASSWTLNEQFF.

This chain links TRBV20-1 with TRBJ2-7, with 7 positions matching TRBD2. The germline V gene has CDR1 DFQATT and CDR2 SNEGSKA (reference sequence). V was pared by 6 bases and J by 10 bases, with 27 bases of the junction left unmatched. This CDR3 region has 17 residues. The CDR3 DNA reads as TGCAGTGCATGGAGAATTCGAACTGGCGGGAGCTTAGAGGCCCAGTACTTC. This gives the protein CSAWRIRTGGSLEAQYF.

The sample holds many counts of this clonotype. The chain couples TRBV20-1 to TRBJ1-5; D is uncertain. V was shortened by 3 bases and J by 5 bases, with 8 bases between the two germline ends. This CDR3 has 12 residues. CDR1 is DFQATT, CDR2 SNEGSKA, per germline (reference sequence). CDR3 protein: CSASAPYQPQHF. The DNA for the CDR3 is TGCAGTGCTAGCGCCCCTTATCAGCCCCAGCATTTT.

V gene TRBV7-2 combines with J gene TRBJ1-1, with TRBD1 identical over 7 bases. The V and J ends lost 3 bases and 4 bases, in that order; junction bases with no gene match: 2. The length of the CDR3 is 13 residues. CDR1 is SGHTA, CDR2 FQGNSA, per germline. As DNA, the CDR3 is TGTGCCAGCAGCTTTGACAGGGCCACTGAAGCTTTCTTT. Its translation is CASSFDRATEAFF.

This clonotype was observed many times. This rearrangement joins TRBV27 to TRBJ2-1; 8 bases fit TRBD2. V trimming: 5 bases; J trimming: 9 bases; junction bases outside the gene matches: 6. CDR1 is MNHEY, CDR2 SMNVEV, per germline (reference sequence). CDR3 length equals 13 residues. The CDR3 DNA is TGTGCCAGCAGTGCGACTAGCGCCGGTGAGCAGTTCTTC. Amino acid sequence: CASSATSAGEQFF.

J is TRBJ1-1 and V is TRBV6-6, with unresolved D. V lost 6 bases and J 6 bases, leaving 11 bases between the germline ends. Germline loops: CDR1 MNHNY, CDR2 SVGAGI (reference sequence). There are 12 residues in the CDR3. This chain's CDR3 is CASSPQSPEAFF. The CDR3 region has the DNA TGTGCCAGCAGCCCACAGAGTCCTGAAGCTTTCTTT.

There are a few counts of this clonotype. This chain links TRBV27 with TRBJ2-2, with D possibly TRBD2 on 6 matching bases. Trimming left V 3 bases short and J 6 bases short, with 14 bases between. Germline values: CDR1 MNHEY, CDR2 SMNVEV (reference sequence). The CDR3 extends over 15 amino acids. CDR3 in DNA: TGTGCCAGCAGTTTTTTCGCCGGGAGTCCCGGGGAGCTGTTTTTT. This codes for CASSFFAGSPGELFF.

Of note for this clonotype: The junction shows a germline mismatch at one end, possibly a read error. J is TRBJ2-7 and V is TRBV11-2; 10 bases line up with TRBD2. The J call may be faulty, since TRBJ2-5 better matches the DNA end. Germline V gene lookup returns CDR1 SGHAT and CDR2 FQNNGV. The length of the CDR3 is 17 residues. CDR3 residues: CASSLGGASGSQKTQYF. CDR3 bases: TGTGCCAGCAGCTTAGGGGGGGCTAGCGGGAGCCAAAAGACCCAGTACTTC.

This clonotype was picked up a small number of times. The chain joins TRBV4-2 to TRBJ2-5; D unclear. Trimming took 6 bases from V and 3 from J, leaving 17 bases between them. Germline V CDR1 and CDR2: LGHNA, YNFKEQ. This CDR3 has 15 residues. Here the CDR3 DNA reads TGTGCCAGCAGTTCTGCCGGGCAGAAAAAAGAGACCCAGTACTTC. Its translation is CASSSAGQKKETQYF.